A single sample is the source of the 18 T cell receptor beta chains below, sequenced in a study of tissue T cells after allogeneic stem cell transplantation. Time point reported: mouse harvest day 7 after allogeneic transplant. Tail vein injection delivered 10^7 T-cell-depleted bone marrow cells and 10^6 splenic CD5+ T cells. Measured with immunoSEQ multiplex PCR; TCRdb has only the in-frame clones, and not every one. The table has under 7,000 clones, more than 40% seen once. Specimen: gut tissue. These receptors all stem from a female BALB/c mouse given C57BL/6 T cells with graft-versus-host disease after an allogeneic hematopoietic cell transplant.

Worth noting for this clone: Here the gene names and germline are mouse. The read stops 1 residue short of the end of the CDR3; the missing end is completed from the germline J gene. V gene TRBV3 combines with J gene TRBJ1-2; TRBD1 aligns across 7 bases. V shed 5 bases and J 4 bases; nucleotides not matched to a gene: 7. CDR3 length: 14 amino acids. CDR1 is SNHLY and CDR2 is FYNGKV in the germline V gene (reference sequence). Incomplete CDR3 DNA: TGTGCCAGCAGCATCAGGGGGTACGGCTCCGACTACACC. Translation gives CASSIRGYGSDYT. The CDR3 as a whole reads CASSIRGYGSDYTF.

This clone has a handful of counts. The gene names given are mouse names. Coverage ceases 1 residue before the CDR3 finishes, and the germline J gene fills in the end. Other nucleotide sequences from this sample produce the same CDR3. This chain links TRBV26 with TRBJ2-5; weak D call: TRBD2 (6 bases). Deletions cut 0 bases from V and 0 bases from J, with 7 bases between. The CDR3 runs 15 residues. Looked up from germline, CDR1 is KGHPV and CDR2 is FQNQEV (reference sequence). The sequenced part of the CDR3 DNA is TGTGCCAGCAGTCTGTCGTGGGGGAACCAAGACACCCAGTAC. This codes for CASSLSWGNQDTQY. The entire CDR3 reads CASSLSWGNQDTQYF.

To note about this clone: The genes and germline here are from mouse. The read halts 1 residue ahead of the CDR3 end, with the missing end drawn from the germline J gene. The chain uses TRBV16 and TRBJ2-5, with D maybe TRBD1 (6 bases). Trimming cost V 5 bases and J 2 bases, with 8 bases left between them. In germline, CDR1 is SGHSA, CDR2 FRNQAP. CDR3 size: 13 residues. CDR3 bases read: TGTGCAAGCAGCGGGACACTCCAAGACACCCAGTAC. Translation: CASSGTLQDTQY. The whole CDR3 sequence is CASSGTLQDTQYF.

About this clone: Gene and germline names: mouse. The CDR3 goes on 1 residue after the read ends, and that part is filled in from the germline J gene. This chain connects TRBV1 to TRBJ1-1; the D gene is possibly TRBD1 (5 bases). Germline V gives CDR1 NSQYPW, CDR2 LRSPGD (reference sequence). Trimming stripped 3 bases from V and 0 bases from J, with 8 bases between. The CDR3 extends over 14 amino acids. The chain's CDR3 is CTCSARTTNTEVFF. The part of the CDR3 DNA that was read is TGCACCTGCAGTGCGAGGACAACAAACACAGAAGTCTTC.

Of note for this clone: Any gene name here is a mouse gene name. The sequenced fragment ends 1 residue before the CDR3 boundary, so the rest is inferred from the germline J gene. This sample also contains other DNA sequences that code for the same CDR3. This chain connects TRBV26 to TRBJ2-7; D remains unclear. The CDR3 extends over 12 amino acids. Germline CDR1 reads KGHPV; CDR2 reads FQNQEV (reference sequence). V lost 2 bases and J lost 4, with 6 bases in between. The sequenced part of the CDR3 DNA is TGTGCCAGCAGTCTGCGCAGATATGAACAGTAC. This gives the protein CASSLRRYEQY. In full, the CDR3 reads CASSLRRYEQYF.

This clone was seen a few times. The genes and germline here are from mouse. The read ends 1 residue shy of where the CDR3 ends; the end is completed using the germline J gene. The chain uses TRBV31 and TRBJ2-3; TRBD2 matches at 8 bases. V was pared by 0 bases and J by 8 bases, with 10 bases of the junction left unmatched. The length of the CDR3 is 15 residues. Germline V gene sequence: CDR1 GKSSPN, CDR2 SITVG. CDR3 DNA, as far as it was read: TGTGCCTGGAGTCTAGTGCGGGGGGGCGCCGGAACGCTGTAT. Amino acids: CAWSLVRGGAGTLY. The CDR3, in full, reads CAWSLVRGGAGTLYF.

There are a few counts of this clone. The gene names here belong to mouse. The observed sequence ends 1 residue before the CDR3 terminus, with the missing tail filled in from the germline J gene. The rearrangement links TRBV3 to TRBJ1-3; D ambiguous. Trimming removed 1 base from V and 3 bases from J, with 7 bases in between. This CDR3 region has 14 residues. Germline V gene data show CDR1 as SNHLY and CDR2 as FYNGKV (reference sequence). The part of the CDR3 DNA that was read is TGTGCCAGCAGCTTAGTGGGGTTTGGAAATACGCTCTAT. It codes for CASSLVGFGNTLY. The whole CDR3 protein reads CASSLVGFGNTLYF.

This clone has just a few counts. Mouse gene names and germline throughout. The DNA ends 1 residue before the CDR3 does, and the rest of the CDR3 is filled in from the germline J gene. The chain has TRBV26 and TRBJ1-3; TRBD1 might be the D (5 bases). V lost 6 bases and J lost 0, with 9 bases in between. The CDR3 is made up of 14 amino acids. Germline CDR1 KGHPV, CDR2 FQNQEV (reference sequence). The DNA read from the CDR3 is TGTGCCAGCAGCCGGACAAATTCTGGAAATACGCTCTAT. As protein: CASSRTNSGNTLY. The whole CDR3 protein is CASSRTNSGNTLYF.

With regard to this clone: Mouse germline and gene names are used. Read data end 1 residue before the CDR3 end; the end is taken from the germline J gene. This chain uses TRBV26 with TRBJ1-2, with D unresolved. The CDR3 is 14 amino acids. CDR1 and CDR2 (germline): KGHPV, FQNQEV (reference sequence). Deletions cut 2 bases from V and 0 bases from J, with 7 bases between. Partial CDR3 DNA: TGTGCCAGCAGTCTGCCGGTTGCAAACTCCGACTACACC. Its translation is CASSLPVANSDYT. The full CDR3 reads CASSLPVANSDYTF.

This clone is labeled medium-sized. Germline and genes: mouse. The read terminates 1 residue ahead of where the CDR3 ends, so the germline J gene completes it. The chain couples TRBV26 to TRBJ2-7; D possibly corresponds to TRBD2 (6 bases). This CDR3 has 14 residues. V was pared by 0 bases and J by 3 bases, with 9 bases between. CDR1 is KGHPV, CDR2 FQNQEV, per germline (reference sequence). The CDR3: CASSLSLGVYEQYF. The CDR3 DNA, read in part, is TGTGCCAGCAGTCTGTCGTTGGGGGTCTATGAACAGTAC.

Concerning this clone: Gene names and germline refer to mouse. The CDR3 end falls 1 residue outside the read, so it is completed with the germline J gene. This chain connects TRBV12-1 to TRBJ2-5; D may be TRBD2 (6 bases). The CDR3 is 13 amino acids. Trimming shortened V by 0 bases and J by 6 bases, and 9 bases separated the two germline ends. Per germline, CDR1 SGHSN and CDR2 HYEKVE. The CDR3 sequence is CASSLVWGDTQYF. CDR3 bases read: TGTGCCAGCTCTCTCGTCTGGGGTGACACCCAGTAC.

On this clone itself: Gene names refer to mouse genes. From the germline J gene comes the end of the CDR3, since the read stops 1 residue before it. This chain connects TRBV26 to TRBJ2-3; 7 nucleotides match TRBD1. This CDR3 spans 14 amino acids. The germline CDR1 and CDR2 sequences are KGHPV and FQNQEV (reference sequence). V dropped 4 bases and J dropped 1; count of bases not matched to a gene: 2. CDR3 protein: CASSPGQGAETLYF. Partial CDR3 DNA: TGTGCCAGCAGTCCTGGACAGGGTGCAGAAACGCTGTAT.

This clone was found a few times. Here the gene names and germline are mouse. The read falls 1 residue short of the CDR3 end, and the missing part is taken from the germline J gene. The chain links TRBV4 to TRBJ2-4; TRBD2 matches 10 bases. This CDR3 has 16 amino acids. Germline trimming cut 3 bases from V and 0 bases from J; bases unmatched to any gene: 3. Germline CDR1 LGHDT, CDR2 YNNKQL (reference sequence). The CDR3 DNA, read in part, is TGTGCCAGCAGCTATAGGACTGGGGGTAGTCAAAACACCTTGTAC. Its translation: CASSYRTGGSQNTLY. Given in full, the CDR3 is CASSYRTGGSQNTLYF.

This clone came up a few times. Mouse names are used for the genes. The CDR3 goes on 1 residue after the read ends, and that part is filled in from the germline J gene. The chain employs TRBV1 and TRBJ1-5; the match to TRBD1 covers 9 bases. V lost 1 base to trimming and J lost 6 bases; unmatched junction nucleotides: 4. The CDR3 is 15 residues long. Germline assignment: CDR1 NSQYPW and CDR2 LRSPGD (reference sequence). This CDR3 is CTCSAAGQGSQAPLF. The sequenced part of the CDR3 DNA is TGCACCTGCAGTGCAGCCGGACAGGGGTCCCAGGCTCCGCTT.

By sample fraction, this clone is medium-sized. Gene names are mouse gene names. The DNA ends 1 residue before the CDR3 does, and the rest of the CDR3 is filled in from the germline J gene. The chain uses TRBV3 and TRBJ2-7; 10 nucleotides match TRBD2. The V segment lost 0 bases and the J segment 7 bases; nucleotides outside the gene matches: 9. The CDR3 runs to 16 residues. In germline, CDR1 is SNHLY, CDR2 FYNGKV (reference sequence). CDR3 DNA (partial): TGTGCCAGCAGCTTAGCGCAGGCTGGGGGGGCGCGGGAACAGTAC. Translation gives CASSLAQAGGAREQY. The entire CDR3 reads CASSLAQAGGAREQYF.

Details on this clone: Genes here carry mouse names. The read ends 1 residue early relative to the CDR3; the germline J gene fills the gap. V gene TRBV29 combines with J gene TRBJ2-7, with D maybe TRBD2 (6 bases). CDR3 length: 14 residues. The germline V gene has CDR1 MSHET and CDR2 SYDVDS. Trimming cost V 2 bases and J 1 base, with 9 bases left between them. CDR3: CASSLMGESYEQYF. CDR3 bases read: TGTGCTAGCAGTTTAATGGGGGAGTCCTATGAACAGTAC.

Turning to this clone: Gene names follow the mouse nomenclature. CDR3 DNA, as far as it was read: TGTGCCAGCAGTGAGCAGGGGACAAACACAGAAGTCTTC. Encoded protein: CASSEQGTNTEVF. The entire CDR3 protein reads CASSEQGTNTEVFF. The genes are TRBV13-1 and TRBJ1-1; possibly TRBD1 for D (6 bases). The CDR3 end falls 1 residue outside the read, so it is completed with the germline J gene. The CDR3 is made up of 14 amino acids. Germline CDR1 reads NSHNY; CDR2 reads SYGAGN. V gave up 2 bases and J gave up 0 bases, with 8 bases separating them.

This clone was detected only a few times. Mouse gene names and germline throughout. The read terminates 1 residue before the CDR3 end, so the remaining end is supplied by the germline J gene. The chain is built from TRBV2 and TRBJ2-7, with TRBD2 identical over 12 bases. Germline V gene data show CDR1 as LGHNA and CDR2 as YSYQKL. The CDR3 loop spans 15 amino acids. Trimming at V came to 0 bases and at J to 9 bases, leaving 6 bases not matched to a gene. The part of the CDR3 DNA that was read is TGTGCCAGCAGCCAAGATAGGGACTGGGGGGTCGGACAGTAC. Its protein product is CASSQDRDWGVGQY. The entire CDR3 protein is CASSQDRDWGVGQYF.